This TCR beta chain stems from a study of T-cell reconstitution after alpha-beta-depleted transplantation in children. Worth noting for this clonotype: Antigen: not known.

General observations from the study: After transplant, high TCRbeta diversity at day 60 in some patients arose from surviving recipient T cells and thymic progenitors. Where alpha-beta T cells came from about two months after transplant was reportedly several hundred expanded graft clones. When one year had passed after transplant, most T-cell counts and diversity came from newly produced T cells.

V was cut by 4 bases and J by 5 bases, with 14 bases left in between. Germline values: CDR1 LGHDT, CDR2 YNNKEL (reference sequence). This CDR3 is 14 amino acids long. Unique molecular identifiers featured in how the TCRbeta library was prepared. TCRdb ran MiXCR on the PCR reads and lists one entry per CDR3 protein. The sample holds 200,000 to 250,000 distinct CDR3 sequences; roughly 8.1% are singletons and the top ten take 35% to 45%. The chain is built from TRBV3-1 and TRBJ2-5; the D call may be TRBD1 or TRBD2 (5 bases each). The receptor was isolated from a male patient aged 2-15 years who had a stem cell transplant for acute myeloid leukemia, so the T cells may come from the graft donor. The sample here was PBMCs, mostly from graft donor cells, taken 360 days after TCRalphabeta/CD19-depleted stem cell transplant. The CDR3 reads CASSPSLGRETQYF. The CDR3 region has the DNA TGTGCCAGCAGCCCATCCCTGGGACGCGAGACCCAGTACTTC.